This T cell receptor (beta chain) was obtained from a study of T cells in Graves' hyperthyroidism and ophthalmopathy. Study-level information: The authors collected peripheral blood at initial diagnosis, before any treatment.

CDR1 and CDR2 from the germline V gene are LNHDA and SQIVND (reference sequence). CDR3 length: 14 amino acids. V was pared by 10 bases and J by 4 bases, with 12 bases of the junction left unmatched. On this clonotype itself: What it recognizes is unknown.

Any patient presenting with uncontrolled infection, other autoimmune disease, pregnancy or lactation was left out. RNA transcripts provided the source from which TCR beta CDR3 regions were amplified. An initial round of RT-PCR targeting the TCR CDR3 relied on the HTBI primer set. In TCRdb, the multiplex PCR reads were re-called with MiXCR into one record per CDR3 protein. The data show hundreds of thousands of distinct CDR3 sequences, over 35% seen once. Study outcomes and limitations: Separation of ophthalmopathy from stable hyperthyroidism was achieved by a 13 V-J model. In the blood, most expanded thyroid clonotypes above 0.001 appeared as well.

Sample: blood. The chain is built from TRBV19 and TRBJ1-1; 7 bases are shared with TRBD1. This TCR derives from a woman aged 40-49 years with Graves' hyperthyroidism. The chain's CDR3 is CATSLTGEGTEAFF. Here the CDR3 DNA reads TGTGCCACTAGCCTAACAGGGGAGGGCACTGAAGCTTTCTTT.